Sequencing of this T cell receptor beta chain was carried out in a study of T cell responses to AZD1222 COVID-19 vaccine. General study findings and limits: At baseline, seropositivity was found in only six AZD1222 recipients.

Profiling relied on immunoSEQ multiplex PCR, and the TCRdb table lists in-frame clones only, not all of them. This table has roughly 150,000 clones, about 90% appearing once. Germline V gene sequence: CDR1 MDHEN, CDR2 SYDVKM. V lost 7 bases, J lost 5 bases, and 15 bases lay in between. The CDR3 has 14 amino acids. As to this clone: The antigen is unknown.

This clonotype was obtained from an adult who received the AZD1222 COVID-19 vaccine. This rearrangement joins TRBV28 to TRBJ1-5, with a possible D match to TRBD1 (5 bases). Sequences were derived from peripheral blood, sampled 28 days after the second AZD1222 dose. CDR3 sequence: CASTPAQGHQPQHF. The DNA of the CDR3 is TGTGCCAGCACCCCTGCTCAGGGTCATCAGCCCCAGCATTTT.